Listed here are 22 T cell receptor beta chains from one sample, sequenced in a study of cytomegalovirus exposure and HLA in healthy donors (TCRdb year 2017). The protocol used for the library was the immunoSEQ multiplex PCR assay. The multiplex PCR relied on a mix of 60 forward primers for TCR Vbeta segments and 13 reverse primers for TCR Jbeta segments. The source is immuneACCESS, and TCRdb retained only in-frame sequences with V and J called. Part of the clones is not carried over; for the studies checked, unresolved V genes explain less than half of this, and the remainder is unexplained. The sample yields about 110,000 clones; roughly 67% were counted once. Of the sample, roughly 8.3% falls within the top ten clones. The material sequenced was PBMCs. Receptors originate from a man between 18 and 35 years old in good health and CMV-seropositive.

V usage is TRBV4-1 and J usage is TRBJ2-7; 7 positions match TRBD2. V lost 3 bases to trimming and J lost 5 bases; unmatched junction nucleotides: 10. Germline CDR1 is MGHRA and CDR2 is YSYEKL. The length of the CDR3 is 15 residues. CDR3 bases: TGCGCCAGCAGCCAGGATCGGGGAGGGTTTAACGAGCAGTACTTC. Amino acid sequence: CASSQDRGGFNEQYF.

The chain is built from TRBV5-6 and TRBJ1-1, with a tentative D call TRBD1 (5 bases). The CDR3 is made up of 15 amino acids. Germline lookup yields CDR1 SGHDT and CDR2 YYEEEE. The V end was cut by 4 bases, the J end by 5 bases, with 18 bases between. CDR3 amino acids: CASSPSAGGGTEAFF. CDR3 nucleotide sequence: TGTGCCAGCAGCCCTTCGGCGGGGGGTGGGACTGAAGCTTTCTTT.

The chain combines TRBV28 with TRBJ2-5; 7 nucleotides match TRBD1. V was clipped by 6 bases and J by 3 bases; unmatched bases: 10. Germline CDR1 MDHEN, CDR2 SYDVKM. The CDR3 is 15 amino acids. Here the CDR3 DNA reads TGTGCCAGCAGGAACTACAGGGGCCCCAAAGAGACCCAGTACTTC. This codes for CASRNYRGPKETQYF.

This chain connects TRBV27 to TRBJ2-7; D unresolved. This CDR3 region has 13 residues. V gave up 4 bases and J gave up 1 base, with 8 bases separating them. Germline V gene sequence: CDR1 MNHEY, CDR2 SMNVEV (reference sequence). CDR3 in amino acids: CASSSPRSYEQYV. DNA of the CDR3: TGTGCCAGCAGTTCCCCGCGGTCCTACGAGCAGTACGTC.

The chain links TRBV19 to TRBJ2-5, with D tentatively TRBD1 (6 bases). The ends were cut back, 9 bases at V and 5 bases at J, with 22 bases in the middle. The CDR3 length is 15 residues. The germline gives CDR1 LNHDA, CDR2 SQIVND (reference sequence). The chain's CDR3 is CASQSQGQRGETQYF. The CDR3, as DNA: TGTGCCAGCCAATCCCAGGGGCAGAGAGGGGAGACCCAGTACTTC.

The chain carries TRBV6-1 and TRBJ2-7, with D maybe TRBD2 (6 bases). Germline values: CDR1 MNHNS, CDR2 SASEGT. This CDR3 spans 14 amino acids. Deletions cut 2 bases from V and 2 bases from J, with 10 bases between. CDR3 protein: CASSELWRAYEQYV. The CDR3 region has the DNA TGTGCCAGCAGTGAACTATGGAGGGCCTACGAGCAGTACGTC.

There are a few counts of this clone. The rearrangement joins TRBV10-1 to TRBJ2-1; 11 bases are a match to TRBD2. This CDR3 spans 14 amino acids. Germline values: CDR1 WNHNN, CDR2 SYGVQD (reference sequence). Germline trimming cut 5 bases from V and 4 bases from J; bases unmatched to any gene: 1. The CDR3 loop is CASSTSGSYNEQFF. As DNA, the CDR3 is TGCGCCAGCAGTACTAGCGGGAGTTACAATGAGCAGTTCTTC.

V is TRBV27 and J is TRBJ1-6; 7 positions agree with TRBD1. The CDR3 consists of 17 residues. CDR1 is MNHEY, CDR2 SMNVEV, per germline (reference sequence). J gave up 5 bases and V 5 bases, and 12 bases lay outside the gene matches. The CDR3: CASSITGDFRNNSPLHF. The CDR3 nucleotides are TGTGCCAGCAGTATAACAGGGGATTTCAGAAATAATTCACCCCTCCACTTT.

This clone was detected ten times or more. The chain combines TRBV5-1 with TRBJ1-5; D gene ambiguous. V was trimmed by 3 bases and J by 6 bases, leaving 10 bases between them. The CDR3 runs 13 residues. Germline V gene data show CDR1 as SGHRS and CDR2 as YFSETQ. The CDR3 DNA reads as TGCGCCAGCAGCTACCAGGTTGGTCAGCCCCAGCATTTT. Translated, it gives CASSYQVGQPQHF.

This clone showed up just a few times. V gene TRBV2 combines with J gene TRBJ1-5; perhaps TRBD1 as D (6 bases). The germline V gene has CDR1 SNHLY and CDR2 FYNNEI. This CDR3 is 15 amino acids long. The V and J ends lost 3 bases and 6 bases respectively, with 15 bases between them. The CDR3 bases are TGTGCCAGCAGTGACCCTACAGGGAAGGGTCAGCCCCAGCATTTT. Translated: CASSDPTGKGQPQHF.

CDR3 in amino acids: CASSLSIGTSAYEQYF. The CDR3, as DNA: TGTGCCAGCAGCTTGAGTATAGGGACATCGGCCTACGAGCAGTACTTC. This chain connects TRBV7-9 to TRBJ2-7; D possibly corresponds to TRBD1 (6 bases). This CDR3 is 16 amino acids long. Trimming removed 3 bases from V and 2 bases from J, with 17 bases in between. Germline V CDR1 and CDR2: SEHNR, FQNEAQ (reference sequence).

J is TRBJ1-2 and V is TRBV29-1; TRBD1 matches 8 bases. Losses at the gene ends were 7 bases for V and 4 bases for J; bases not matched to a gene: 8. The CDR3 totals 13 residues. Germline assignment: CDR1 SQVTM and CDR2 ANQGSEA. The CDR3 region is CSARTGWTYGYTF. The CDR3 bases are TGCAGCGCTAGGACAGGGTGGACCTATGGCTACACCTTC.

The chain uses TRBV28 and TRBJ1-5; D remains ambiguous. Trimming took 7 bases from V and 1 from J, leaving 8 bases between them. The CDR3 loop spans 13 amino acids. Germline V gene data show CDR1 as MDHEN and CDR2 as SYDVKM. The CDR3 sequence is CASISVSNQPQHF. CDR3 in DNA: TGTGCCAGCATCAGTGTAAGCAATCAGCCCCAGCATTTT.

This rearrangement joins TRBV4-2 to TRBJ2-3, with no clear D. The CDR3 has 15 amino acids. Trimming shortened V by 0 bases and J by 1 base, and 8 bases separated the two germline ends. The V gene's germline CDR1 is LGHNA and CDR2 YNFKEQ. The chain's CDR3 is CASSQELDGTDTQYF. The CDR3 DNA reads TGTGCCAGCAGCCAAGAGTTAGATGGCACAGATACGCAGTATTTT.

V gene TRBV29-1 combines with J gene TRBJ1-6; D gene ambiguous. The CDR3 sequence is 14 residues long. V dropped 7 bases and J dropped 9 bases, with 19 bases sitting between them. Germline CDR1 SQVTM, CDR2 ANQGSEA. CDR3 region: CSAAFGGLGSPLHF. The CDR3 bases are TGCAGCGCAGCGTTTGGAGGTTTGGGTTCACCCCTCCACTTT.

This sequence joins TRBV7-2 and TRBJ2-1, with no clear D. V lost 5 bases, J lost 3 bases, and 2 bases lay in between. The CDR3 extends over 11 amino acids. Germline CDR1 reads SGHTA; CDR2 reads FQGNSA. The DNA of the CDR3 is TGTGCCAGCAGCCACTACAATGAGCAGTTCTTC. Protein product: CASSHYNEQFF. Together with reference TRBV7-2 and TRBJ2-1, the CDR3 gives the full variable domain: GAGVSQSPSNKVTEKGKDVELRCDPISGHTALYWYRQSLGQGLEFLIYFQGNSAPDKSGLPSDRFSAERTGGSVSTLTIQRTQQEDSAVYLCASSHYNEQFFGPGTRLTVL.

This clone has just one count. The CDR3: CASSLQAFSDTQYF. Here the CDR3 DNA reads TGCGCCAGCAGCTTGCAAGCATTCTCAGATACGCAGTATTTT. V gene TRBV5-1 combines with J gene TRBJ2-3, with D unclear. Germline lookup yields CDR1 SGHRS and CDR2 YFSETQ. Trimming took 1 base from V and 4 from J, leaving 10 bases between them. The CDR3 is made up of 14 amino acids. The entire variable domain, with the rest obtained from reference TRBV5-1 and TRBJ2-3, is as follows: KAGVTQTPRYLIKTRGQQVTLSCSPISGHRSVSWYQQTPGQGLQFLFEYFSETQRNKGNFPGRFSGRQFSNSRSEMNVSTLELGDSALYLCASSLQAFSDTQYFGPGTRLTVL.

The chain combines TRBV5-1 with TRBJ2-7; 10 bases are a match to TRBD2. The CDR3 runs to 15 residues. Trimming cost V 0 bases and J 6 bases; bases outside gene matches: 6. The germline V gene encodes CDR1 SGHRS and CDR2 YFSETQ. The CDR3 reads CASSLEASGGLEQYF. The DNA for the CDR3 is TGCGCCAGCAGCTTGGAGGCTAGCGGGGGTCTCGAGCAGTACTTC.

The gene calls are TRBV7-2 and TRBJ1-2; tentatively, D is TRBD1 (6 bases). CDR3 length: 13 amino acids. The ends were cut back, 4 bases at V and 4 bases at J, with 10 bases in the middle. CDR1 and CDR2 from the germline V gene are SGHTA and FQGNSA. CDR3 nucleotides: TGTGCCAGCAGCTCGGACAGCTTCTATGGCTACACCTTC. Its protein product is CASSSDSFYGYTF.

This clone has a handful of counts. The rearrangement uses TRBV2 and TRBJ1-2; 10 bases align to TRBD1. The junction had 2 bases not matched to a gene; V was cut back by 6 bases and J by 4 bases. Germline V gene data show CDR1 as SNHLY and CDR2 as FYNNEI. The CDR3 is 13 amino acids. CDR3 loop: CASRDRGSYGYTF. CDR3 DNA: TGTGCCAGCAGGGACAGGGGGTCCTATGGCTACACCTTC.

This clone was detected a few times. The V call is TRBV6-5, the J call TRBJ2-7, with 9 bases lining up with TRBD1. In germline, CDR1 is MNHEY, CDR2 SVGAGI. This CDR3 is built from 14 residues. V shed 6 bases, J shed 2 bases, and the junction held 5 bases outside the gene matches. CDR3 amino acids: CASRAGTGTYEQYF. The CDR3 nucleotides read TGTGCCAGCAGGGCCGGGACAGGGACCTACGAGCAGTACTTC.

This rearrangement joins TRBV7-9 to TRBJ2-2; no firm D call. Germline loops: CDR1 SEHNR, CDR2 FQNEAQ (reference sequence). The CDR3 runs 13 residues. V was clipped by 3 bases and J by 7 bases, with 9 bases between them. Written as DNA, the CDR3 is TGTGCCAGCAGCTTGTCGTTGAGCGGGGAGCTGTTTTTT. Amino acids: CASSLSLSGELFF.